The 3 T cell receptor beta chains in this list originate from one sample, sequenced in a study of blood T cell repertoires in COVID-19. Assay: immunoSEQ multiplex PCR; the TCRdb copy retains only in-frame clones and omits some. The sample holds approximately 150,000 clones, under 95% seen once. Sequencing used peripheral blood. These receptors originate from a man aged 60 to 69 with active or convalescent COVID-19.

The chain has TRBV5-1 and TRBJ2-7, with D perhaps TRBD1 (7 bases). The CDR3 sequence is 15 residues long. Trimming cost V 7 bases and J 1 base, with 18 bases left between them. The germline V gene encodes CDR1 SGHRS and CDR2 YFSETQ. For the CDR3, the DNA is TGCGCCAGCGCACCTGAGCCAGGGGGGTCCTACGAGCAGTACTTC. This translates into CASAPEPGGSYEQYF.

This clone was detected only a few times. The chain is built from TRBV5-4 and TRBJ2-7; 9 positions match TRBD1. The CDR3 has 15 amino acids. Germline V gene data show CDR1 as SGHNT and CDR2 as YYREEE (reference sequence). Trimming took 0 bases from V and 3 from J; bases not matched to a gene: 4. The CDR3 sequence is CASSLAGTGFYEQYF. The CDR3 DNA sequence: TGTGCCAGCAGCTTGGCAGGGACAGGGTTCTACGAGCAGTACTTC.

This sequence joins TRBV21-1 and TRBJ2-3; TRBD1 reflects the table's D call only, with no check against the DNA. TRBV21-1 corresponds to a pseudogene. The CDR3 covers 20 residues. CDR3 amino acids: CASSKDAGQGGAGNTDTQYF. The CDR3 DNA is TGTGCCAGCAGCAAAGATGCGGGACAGGGTGGAGCGGGAAACACAGATACGCAGTATTTT.